This T cell receptor (beta chain) is drawn from a study of CD8 T cells in Susac syndrome. Study context: Intravenous immunoglobulin alone or corticosteroids were being given to patients with Susac syndrome at blood draw, unless they were therapy-naive.

CDR1 is SGHAT and CDR2 is FQNNGV in the germline V gene. The ends were cut back, 4 bases at V and 4 bases at J, with 19 bases in the middle. The CDR3 contains 16 residues. RNA amounts of about 0.5 to 1 ug underwent reverse transcription with random hexamers. TCRdb reanalysed the immunoSEQ multiplex PCR reads using MiXCR and keeps one entry per CDR3 protein. The sample includes about 150,000 distinct CDR3 sequences, approximately 95% of them seen just once. What was sequenced was CD4+ T cells from PBMCs. The receptor comes from a human donor with Susac syndrome. The J gene is TRBJ2-5, the V gene TRBV11-2, with D possibly being TRBD1 (6 bases). CDR3 nucleotides: TGTGCCAGCAGCTCCCTCCTAACAGGGAATTCAGAGACCCAGTACTTC. Protein sequence: CASSSLLTGNSETQYF.